This T cell receptor beta chain was obtained from a study of breast tumors, draining lymph nodes, adjacent tissues. TCRdb independently ran MiXCR on the multiplex PCR reads; one entry per CDR3 protein. The table includes 170,000 or so distinct CDR3 sequences, about 30% detected once. As concerns this clonotype: Its antigen remains unidentified.

Axillary draining lymph nodes of breast cancer patients supplied the node samples. Study-wide findings and caveats: The lymph node origin of tumor T cells was framed as consistent with a hypothesis, not demonstrated. Most tumor T cells seemingly derive from lymph node, then expand in tumor. Tumor TCR diversity was below lymph nodes but above nontumor tissue.

CDR3 length: 18 residues. The germline gives CDR1 PRHDT, CDR2 FYEKMQ (reference sequence). V shed 4 bases and J 0 bases; nucleotides not matched to a gene: 8. The chain is built from TRBV13 and TRBJ2-7; the match to TRBD2 covers 14 bases. The receptor comes from a female donor with breast cancer. Some clones in this sample may be carry-over from other donors' samples. The sequencing input was axillary lymph node tissue. Here the CDR3 reads CASSSGLAGDSSSYEQYF. In nucleotides, the CDR3 is TGTGCCAGCAGCTCGGGACTAGCGGGGGACTCAAGCTCCTACGAGCAGTACTTC.